The rows below give T cell receptor beta chains drawn from one sample of a study of blood T cell repertoires in COVID-19. This table comes from immunoSEQ multiplex PCR, and its TCRdb copy is limited to in-frame clones, with some not included. The sample shows under 85,000 clones, more than 75% of them seen only once. The sample comprised peripheral blood. These receptors all stem from a man in his forties with COVID-19, enrolled during active disease. Each CDR3 is given with its conserved first and last residue. D genes are given only for firm matches. Expanded clones get a size class; other rows say once, few or many, or leave the size out.

v_gene	d_gene	abundance	j_gene	CDR3aa	CDR3nt
TRBV7-9	TRBD1	NA	TRBJ1-1	CASSFGDRGGTEAFF	TGTGCCAGCAGCTTTGGAGACAGGGGAGGTACTGAAGCTTTCTTT
TRBV24-1	TRBD1	NA	TRBJ2-1	CATSDRQGQWRRGPYNEQFF	TGTGCCACCAGTGATCGGCAGGGACAGTGGCGCCGCGGGCCCTACAATGAGCAGTTCTTC
TRBV6-5	NA	once	TRBJ1-4	CASSYSVTGNEKLFF	TGTGCCAGCAGTTACTCGGTTACGGGTAATGAAAAACTGTTTTTT
TRBV6-5	TRBD1	NA	TRBJ2-6	CASSSGTASGANVLTF	TGTGCCAGCAGTTCCGGGACAGCCTCTGGGGCCAACGTCCTGACTTTC
TRBV6-5	NA	NA	TRBJ2-7	CASRPLPTSGEQYF	TGTGCCAGCCGCCCCCTTCCCACCTCCGGTGAGCAGTACTTC
TRBV5-1	TRBD1	NA	TRBJ2-5	CASSLGQGAQETQYF	TGCGCCAGCAGCTTGGGACAGGGGGCCCAAGAGACCCAGTACTTC
TRBV2	TRBD1	once	TRBJ1-5	CASSGQGGRQPQHF	TGTGCCAGCAGTGGACAGGGGGGCAGGCAGCCCCAGCATTTT
TRBV7-9	TRBD1	NA	TRBJ2-7	CASSLTVSGTVLF	TGTGCCAGCAGCTTGACGGTTTCCGGGACAGTCCTCTTC
TRBV5-6	NA	NA	TRBJ1-3	CASCRRGSGNTIYF	TGTGCCAGCTGTCGCCGAGGCTCTGGAAACACCATATATTTT
TRBV14	TRBD1	NA	TRBJ1-2	CASSPGTGGYYGYTF	TGTGCCAGCAGCCCAGGGACAGGGGGCTACTATGGCTACACCTTC
TRBV18	TRBD2	NA	TRBJ2-7	CASSPPAGEDEQYF	TGTGCCAGCTCACCACCCGCGGGGGAGGACGAGCAGTACTTC
TRBV7-7	NA	NA	TRBJ2-3	CASSASSAGTDTQYF	TGTGCCAGCAGCGCGTCTAGCGCTGGCACAGATACGCAGTATTTT
TRBV30	TRBD1	NA	TRBJ2-5	CAWSKTGPETQYF	TGTGCCTGGAGCAAGACAGGGCCAGAGACCCAGTACTTC
TRBV3-1/TRBV3-2	TRBD2	NA	TRBJ2-3	CASSQSSGGNTDTQYF	TGTGCCAGCAGCCAATCTAGCGGGGGGAACACAGATACGCAGTATTTT
TRBV4-1	TRBD1	NA	TRBJ1-2	CASSQDPVPGQGNTF	TGCGCCAGCAGCCAAGATCCCGTCCCGGGACAGGGGAACACCTTC
TRBV4-1	TRBD1	NA	TRBJ1-2	CASSQLVGTGVAF	TGCGCCAGCAGCCAACTGGTCGGGACAGGGGTGGCCTTC